What follows are 22 T cell receptor beta chains derived from one specimen sequenced in a study of blood T cell repertoires in COVID-19 (TCRdb year 2020). The library was built by means of the immunoSEQ multiplex PCR assay. TCRdb provides this immuneACCESS table in a form limited to in-frame rearrangements. Some clones are lacking; in checked studies, under half of them reflect an unresolved V gene, and why the rest are absent is not known. This sample comprises more than 250,000 clones, approximately 90% of them detected only once. The biggest ten clones account for 0.95% to 1.5% of the sample. Sequenced: PBMCs or T cells enriched from blood (not recorded which). These receptors were obtained from a woman in her forties with acute COVID-19.

The chain uses TRBV7-2 and TRBJ1-6; possible D gene TRBD1, 5 bases. The CDR3 totals 15 residues. Trimming left V 0 bases short and J 7 bases short, with 10 bases between. Germline-derived CDR1 and CDR2 are SGHTA and FQGNSA. CDR3 sequence (DNA): TGTGCCAGCAGCTTAGCGCTTGGGGGGAATTCACCCCTCCACTTT. Protein product: CASSLALGGNSPLHF. The whole variable domain, filled in from reference TRBV7-2 and TRBJ1-6, reads GAGVSQSPSNKVTEKGKDVELRCDPISGHTALYWYRQSLGQGLEFLIYFQGNSAPDKSGLPSDRFSAERTGGSVSTLTIQRTQQEDSAVYLCASSLALGGNSPLHFGNGTRLTVT.

The chain couples TRBV5-1 to TRBJ2-2; TRBD2 agrees at 11 bases. This CDR3 has 17 amino acids. V lost 4 bases to trimming and J lost 4 bases; unmatched junction nucleotides: 9. Germline V gene sequence: CDR1 SGHRS, CDR2 YFSETQ. The chain's CDR3 is CASSPVAGGPGTGELFF. The CDR3 DNA follows: TGCGCCAGCAGCCCGGTAGCGGGAGGGCCGGGCACCGGGGAGCTGTTTTTT.

V and J are TRBV7-2 and TRBJ2-3, with D possibly matching TRBD2 (6 bases). CDR1 and CDR2 (germline): SGHTA, FQGNSA. This CDR3 spans 16 amino acids. The ends were cut back, 0 bases at V and 1 base at J, with 11 bases in the middle. The CDR3 sequence: CASSLAHGRGTDTQYF. For the CDR3, the DNA is TGTGCCAGCAGCTTAGCGCACGGGAGAGGCACAGATACGCAGTATTTT.

V and J are TRBV19 and TRBJ1-5; 12 nucleotides agree with TRBD1. Germline CDR1 reads LNHDA; CDR2 reads SQIVND (reference sequence). Losses at the gene ends were 2 bases for V and 0 bases for J; bases not matched to a gene: 8. The CDR3 has 19 amino acids. Here the CDR3 reads CASSITGTGGDYSNQPQHF. CDR3 nucleotide sequence: TGTGCCAGTAGTATAACCGGGACAGGGGGCGATTATAGCAATCAGCCCCAGCATTTT.

This clone was counted a single time. The CDR3 reads CASSQLFGPVGGTNSPLHF. The CDR3 DNA sequence: TGCGCCAGCAGCCAACTGTTCGGGCCGGTCGGCGGGACTAATTCACCCCTCCACTTT. This rearrangement joins TRBV4-1 to TRBJ1-6; possibly TRBD1 for D (5 bases). CDR1 is MGHRA, CDR2 YSYEKL, per germline. The V end lost 2 bases, the J end lost 6 bases, and 23 bases lay between the germline ends. The CDR3 runs 19 residues.

Only a few counts were recorded for this clone. This chain connects TRBV5-6 to TRBJ1-2; 8 bases are a match to TRBD1. J was trimmed by 7 bases and V by 0 bases; bases with no gene match: 8. CDR1 and CDR2 from the germline V gene are SGHDT and YYEEEE. The CDR3 totals 15 residues. The CDR3 loop reads CASSLAGQGATGYTF. In DNA, the CDR3 is TGTGCCAGCAGCTTGGCAGGGCAGGGGGCTACTGGCTACACCTTC.

V usage is TRBV3-1 (or the pseudogene TRBV3-2) and J usage is TRBJ1-2; the match to TRBD1 covers 7 bases. The CDR3 is made up of 14 amino acids. Germline CDR1 LGHDT, CDR2 YNNKEL (reference sequence). Unmatched junction bases numbered 15, after V lost 4 bases and J lost 13 bases. CDR3: CASSPARAGTACTF. The CDR3 bases are TGTGCCAGCAGCCCCGCTCGGGCCGGGACAGCGTGCACCTTC.

The chain joins TRBV20-1 to TRBJ2-7; D remains unclear. The CDR3 is made up of 11 amino acids. V was pared by 0 bases and J by 6 bases, with 6 bases between. CDR1 is DFQATT and CDR2 is SNEGSKA in the germline V gene (reference sequence). CDR3 nucleotide sequence: TGCAGTGCTAGAGACATTGTCGAGCAGTACTTC. It encodes CSARDIVEQYF.

The V and J genes are TRBV4-1 and TRBJ2-1; TRBD2 matches at 8 bases. From germline, CDR1 is MGHRA and CDR2 YSYEKL. CDR3 length: 16 residues. V lost 0 bases to trimming and J lost 15 bases; unmatched junction nucleotides: 16. In DNA form, the CDR3 reads TGCGCCAGCAGCCAAGATAATGCGGGAGGCCCGGTTGAGGGGTTCTTC. It specifies CASSQDNAGGPVEGFF.

This clone was seen once. The chain joins TRBV19 to TRBJ2-1, with D unclear. This CDR3 has 14 residues. Per the germline V gene, CDR1 is LNHDA and CDR2 is SQIVND (reference sequence). V gave up 3 bases and J gave up 7 bases, with 13 bases separating them. CDR3 region: CASSMNLVMNEQFF. DNA for the CDR3: TGTGCCAGTAGTATGAATCTAGTAATGAATGAGCAGTTCTTC.

This clone was observed a single time. The rearrangement joins TRBV11-3 to TRBJ2-3; a weak D match, TRBD2 (6 bases). Trimming left V 6 bases short and J 0 bases short, with 22 bases between. In germline, CDR1 is SGHNT, CDR2 YENEEA. The CDR3 runs to 18 residues. The CDR3 region has the DNA TGTGCCAGCAGTTCCGGTACCGGCGGGATTTCTAGCACAGATACGCAGTATTTT. This encodes CASSSGTGGISSTDTQYF.

The chain uses TRBV29-1 and TRBJ1-2; maybe TRBD1 (6 bases). The CDR3 contains 13 residues. The V gene's germline CDR1 is SQVTM and CDR2 ANQGSEA. Trimming cost V 8 bases and J 4 bases, with 17 bases left between them. The CDR3 nucleotides read TGCAGCTCCCTCAAGGGGGAAGCCTATGGCTACACCTTC. Its translation: CSSLKGEAYGYTF.

The count of this clone is one. This chain connects TRBV12-3 or TRBV12-4 to TRBJ1-3; D is undetermined. CDR3 length: 13 amino acids. The V and J ends lost 4 bases and 8 bases respectively, with 12 bases between them. CDR3 nucleotides: TGTGCCAGCAGTTCCTACCTTCGGGACACCATATATTTT. Protein: CASSSYLRDTIYF.

The gene calls are TRBV25-1 and TRBJ2-1, with TRBD2 identical over 11 bases. V lost 4 bases to trimming and J lost 7 bases; unmatched junction nucleotides: 6. Germline V gives CDR1 MGHDK, CDR2 SYGVNS. This CDR3 is 15 amino acids long. The CDR3 DNA reads TGTGCCAGCAGTGCCGGACTAGCGGGTGTTAATGAGCAGTTCTTC. It encodes CASSAGLAGVNEQFF.

This clone was seen a single time. This chain uses TRBV7-9 with TRBJ2-5, with 7 bases fitting TRBD1. V was pared by 1 base and J by 5 bases, with 4 bases of the junction left unmatched. Germline CDR1 is SEHNR and CDR2 is FQNEAQ (reference sequence). This CDR3 region has 14 residues. CDR3 sequence: CASSLGQGEETQYF. As DNA, the CDR3 is TGTGCCAGCAGCTTAGGACAGGGCGAGGAGACCCAGTACTTC.

The J gene is TRBJ1-1, the V gene TRBV3-1 (or the pseudogene TRBV3-2), with 8 bases that match TRBD1. The length of the CDR3 is 15 residues. J gave up 4 bases and V 0 bases, and 4 bases lay outside the gene matches. The germline V gene has CDR1 LGHDT and CDR2 YNNKEL (reference sequence). Here the CDR3 reads CASSQELTGVTEAFF. The CDR3 bases are TGTGCCAGCAGCCAAGAGTTGACAGGGGTCACTGAAGCTTTCTTT.

The rearrangement uses TRBV2 and TRBJ1-1; D is unclear. CDR1 is SNHLY and CDR2 is FYNNEI in the germline V gene. Trimming cost V 5 bases and J 0 bases, with 13 bases left between them. The CDR3 consists of 15 residues. The CDR3 DNA is TGTGCCAGCAGTCCCTTAGGACTGATGAACACTGAAGCTTTCTTT. Translation: CASSPLGLMNTEAFF.

The chain combines TRBV5-4 with TRBJ1-1; a possible D gene is TRBD1 (6 bases). The CDR3 has 15 residues. Per germline, CDR1 SGHNT and CDR2 YYREEE (reference sequence). The germline V and J ends were trimmed by 4 bases and 2 bases, with 15 bases remaining between them. The CDR3 sequence: CASSQYTGRNTEAFF. CDR3 in DNA: TGTGCCAGCAGCCAATACACAGGGCGTAACACTGAAGCTTTCTTT.

V usage is TRBV3-1 (or the pseudogene TRBV3-2) and J usage is TRBJ2-3, with D tentatively TRBD1 (5 bases). Germline V lookup: CDR1 LGHDT, CDR2 YNNKEL (reference sequence). The CDR3 is made up of 16 amino acids. Trimming took 5 bases from V and 3 from J, leaving 18 bases between them. The CDR3 region is CASSGNDWGNTDTQYF. The CDR3 DNA reads as TGTGCCAGCAGCGGAAACGACTGGGGCAATACAGATACGCAGTATTTT.

This clone was observed a few times. The J gene is TRBJ2-4, the V gene TRBV27; 11 bases match TRBD1. V dropped 4 bases and J dropped 8; count of bases not matched to a gene: 7. This CDR3 region has 15 residues. CDR1 is MNHEY, CDR2 SMNVEV, per germline (reference sequence). The CDR3 DNA reads TGTGCCAGCAGTTCTAGGACAGGGGGCGTGTACATTCAGTACTTC. Its protein is CASSSRTGGVYIQYF.

This chain uses TRBV3-1 (or the pseudogene TRBV3-2) with TRBJ2-2, with 7 bases lining up with TRBD2. The ends lost 1 base at V and 1 base at J; junction bases unmatched: 3. This CDR3 has 16 amino acids. From germline, CDR1 is LGHDT and CDR2 YNNKEL (reference sequence). The CDR3 spells CASSQGERENTGELFF. The DNA for the CDR3 is TGTGCCAGCAGCCAAGGAGAGCGGGAGAACACCGGGGAGCTGTTTTTT.

The chain combines TRBV6-5 with TRBJ1-1; D remains ambiguous. The CDR3 sequence is 12 residues long. Germline values: CDR1 MNHEY, CDR2 SVGAGI. The V gene lost 6 bases and the J gene lost 4 bases, with 9 bases spanning the gap. The CDR3 nucleotides read TGTGCCAGCAGCACACAGAGCACTGAAGCTTTCTTT. Translation: CASSTQSTEAFF.